The present T cell receptor beta chain was sequenced within a study of memory CD4+ T cells and cytomegalovirus serostatus. TCRdb keeps only in-frame clones here, not all; method: immunoSEQ multiplex PCR. Of 50,000 to 55,000 clones listed, roughly three quarters are singletons. The sort gate was single viable CD3+CD4+CD8-CD45RO+ cells for memory CD4+ T cells. Study observations and caveats: About 40% of the roughly 160 known CMV-associated TCRbeta sequences appeared in CD4+ memory.

The CDR3 has 16 residues. The germline V and J ends were trimmed by 0 bases and 4 bases, with 16 bases remaining between them. CDR1 LGHNA and CDR2 YSLEER come from the germline V gene. With regard to this clone: Its antigen is undetermined.

J is TRBJ2-7 and V is TRBV4-3, with a tentative D call TRBD1 (5 bases). Sequenced material: memory CD4+ T cells from blood. This clonotype originated in an adult in good health and CMV-seronegative. The CDR3 region is CASSQDGALGEYEQYF. As DNA, the CDR3 is TGCGCCAGCAGCCAAGATGGGGCCCTAGGAGAGTACGAGCAGTACTTC.